This is a list of T cell receptor beta chains from one sample in a study of PD-1 blockade in classical Hodgkin lymphoma. The protocol was immunoSEQ multiplex PCR, while the TCRdb copy is restricted to in-frame clones and leaves out a portion. The data contain some 70,000 clones, about 93% of them singletons. Sequencing used peripheral blood mononuclear cells (PBMCs). These receptors were obtained from a human donor with classical Hodgkin lymphoma. The CDR3 runs from the conserved cysteine through the conserved F or W. The order of the fields is V gene, CDR3 protein.

>TRBV11-2
CASSLGTYEQYF
>TRBV29-1
CSLTTDGYYGYTF
>TRBV7-8
CASRGQGDQPQHF
>TRBV28
CASSIPYGQGGYEQYF
>TRBV18
CASSPPIIQETQYF
>TRBV27
CASTTRGTTSGANVLTF
>TRBV21-1
CASSILGPSGGLETQYF
>TRBV5-4
CASSLGGGPTDTQYF
>TRBV2
CASSRDRQETQYF
>TRBV6-6
CASTAGGNTGELFF
>TRBV10-3
CAISPSQGPGELFF
>TRBV9
CASSISGLSTDTQYF
>TRBV7-9
CASSFPITGKSYEQYF
>TRBV4-2
CASSQDGGRLDTEAFF
>TRBV4-1
CASSQAQLSEAFF
>TRBV27
CASSLSGGNTIYF
>TRBV2
CASSVMAGSTDTQYF
>TRBV28
CASSLRTPGELFF
>TRBV5-1
CASSLDRAGLHYNEQFF
>TRBV4-3
CASSQDLRIGEPYEQYF
>TRBV7-6
CASSLAQGAYPEQFF
>TRBV5-1
CASSLASGALSSYEQYF
>TRBV6-5
CASRGTDYTEAFF
>TRBV28
CASSDSTGELFF
>TRBV18
CASSPSGQNLDSGANVLTF
>TRBV5-1
CASSRGISDIQYF
>TRBV14
CASSQVVYEQYF
>TRBV5-4
CASSVKLAGGGEQYF
>TRBV7-2
CASRGERAGELFF
>TRBV7-9
CASSRTLNTGELFF
>TRBV10-1
CASSEGQGYAFF
>TRBV6-5
CASSYSWRGVYGYTF
>TRBV11-2
CASSFLGRASTEAFF
>TRBV5-1
CASIPDSLNTEAFF
>TRBV14
CASSQNLGAPQHF
>TRBV10-2
CASTQRAGESYGYTF
>TRBV7-9
CASSLGGLRTEAFF
>TRBV7-2
CASKATASLGETQYF
>TRBV21-1
CASSNSIPRGQNQETQYF
>TRBV18
CASSPGSRMNTEAFF
>TRBV15
CATSRDPRDYEQYF
>TRBV5-6
CASSFIPGQGLPHEQYF
>TRBV2
CASKVGETYGYTF
>TRBV4-2
CASSQDTGSGANVLTF
>TRBV5-1
CASSLAGEDTQYF
>TRBV5-1
CASSLGGTVSEQYF
>TRBV2
CASLGHTEAFF
>TRBV19
CASSYGLAGTYEQYF
>TRBV15
CATSRDPPGQGILETQYF
>TRBV11-2
CASSSGQPTEAFF
>TRBV10-3
CAISERALSGSGYTF